This TCR beta chain is drawn from a study of vaccination and CD4 T cells after COVID-19. In the study overall: The convalescents comprised six males and four females, two of them Hispanic.

The study's findings and limits: When vaccine-specific clones from convalescent patients were examined, 304 of 307 were spike mono-reactive. Convalescent patients saw a median roughly 90% of their reactive clones show up only after vaccination.

As concerns this clonotype: Its antigen is currently unknown.

Deletions cut 1 base from V and 5 bases from J, with 8 bases between. Per the germline V gene, CDR1 is SGHVS and CDR2 is FQNEAQ. The CDR3 has 13 residues. Cultured CD4+ T-cell DNA underwent Oncomine TCR Beta short-read sequencing. TCRdb processed the PCR reads anew with MiXCR; each CDR3 protein has one entry. The table has tens of thousands of distinct CDR3 sequences, more than 30% seen once; the top ten hold less than 35%. As for time point: late sampling 161 to 241 days after vaccination in three convalescent patients. As for treatment: roughly nine-day PBMC culture with coronavirus spike peptide pools or control peptides (ViraFEST assay).

J is TRBJ1-1 and V is TRBV7-8, with D maybe TRBD1 (5 bases). This specimen was CD4+ T cells from blood, cultured in vitro, taken about 7 months after SARS-CoV-2 vaccination. The TCR was taken from a human donor who had recovered from COVID-19. The CDR3 reads CASSLVGRTEAFF. The DNA of the CDR3 is TGTGCCAGCAGCTTAGTGGGACGGACTGAAGCTTTCTTT.